One sample yielded the 22 T cell receptor beta chains listed below, sequenced in a study of blood T cell repertoires in COVID-19. Measured with immunoSEQ multiplex PCR; TCRdb has only the in-frame clones, and not every one. The sample consists of 150,000 to 180,000 clones, around 83% of them appearing once. The specimen was peripheral blood. The source of these receptors is an older woman with COVID-19, enrolled during active disease.

This clone has a count of ten or more. This rearrangement joins TRBV6-6 to TRBJ1-2; possible D gene TRBD1, 6 bases. Germline V gene sequence: CDR1 MNHNY, CDR2 SVGAGI (reference sequence). This CDR3 contains 12 residues. Trimming took off 6 bases at V and 8 bases at J, with 13 bases between the two ends. CDR3 DNA sequence: TGTGCCAGCAGGGGGGGGGCTCAGGGCTACACCTTC. It codes for CASRGGAQGYTF.

This chain uses TRBV15 with TRBJ1-6; 8 bases are a match to TRBD1. The CDR3 has 15 amino acids. Losses at the gene ends were 3 bases for V and 6 bases for J; bases not matched to a gene: 4. Germline V gene sequence: CDR1 LNHNV, CDR2 YYDKDF (reference sequence). The CDR3 loop reads CATSSRDRSNSPLHF. For the CDR3, the DNA is TGTGCCACCAGCAGCCGGGACAGGAGTAATTCACCCCTCCACTTT. Complete variable domain (other parts from reference TRBV15 and TRBJ1-6): DAMVIQNPRYQVTQFGKPVTLSCSQTLNHNVMYWYQQKSSQAPKLLFHYYDKDFNNEADTPDNFQSRRPNTSFCFLDIRSPGLGDTAMYLCATSSRDRSNSPLHFGNGTRLTVT.

The chain combines TRBV7-3 with TRBJ2-3, with 9 bases that match TRBD2. Germline trimming cut 1 base from V and 7 bases from J; bases unmatched to any gene: 12. Germline V lookup: CDR1 SGHTA, CDR2 FQGTGA. CDR3 length equals 17 residues. CDR3 DNA: TGTGCCAGCAGCTTAAGTGGTAGCGGGAGTGTTTCAAATACGCAGTATTTT. Protein sequence: CASSLSGSGSVSNTQYF.

V and J are TRBV7-9 and TRBJ2-3; D not resolved. V was pared by 1 base and J by 4 bases, with 9 bases between. CDR1 and CDR2 (germline): SEHNR, FQNEAQ (reference sequence). The CDR3 is 14 amino acids. The CDR3 protein is CASSLGRVPDTQYF. In DNA form, the CDR3 reads TGTGCCAGCAGCTTAGGACGGGTTCCAGATACGCAGTATTTT. The full variable domain, in which reference TRBV7-9 and TRBJ2-3 provide the parts outside the CDR3, is DTGVSQNPRHKITKRGQNVTFRCDPISEHNRLYWYRQTLGQGPEFLTYFQNEAQLEKSRLLSDRFSAERPKGSFSTLEIQRTEQGDSAMYLCASSLGRVPDTQYFGPGTRLTVL.

This sequence joins TRBV27 and TRBJ1-5, with D tentatively TRBD1 (6 bases). Trimming left V 6 bases short and J 4 bases short, with 13 bases between. Germline V gene data show CDR1 as MNHEY and CDR2 as SMNVEV (reference sequence). The CDR3 totals 14 residues. The CDR3 DNA reads as TGTGCCAGCAGCCGGGACACTGGGAATCAGCCCCAGCATTTT. Its protein is CASSRDTGNQPQHF.

V gene TRBV5-1 combines with J gene TRBJ2-1; 9 bases are shared with TRBD2. The CDR3 totals 14 residues. Trimming cost V 0 bases and J 9 bases; bases outside gene matches: 4. Germline V gene sequence: CDR1 SGHRS, CDR2 YFSETQ. This chain's CDR3 is CASSLGSGGGEQFF. In nucleotides, the CDR3 is TGCGCCAGCAGCTTGGGTAGCGGGGGAGGTGAGCAGTTCTTC.

The chain employs TRBV14 and TRBJ2-3, with 12 bases matching TRBD2. Germline assignment: CDR1 SGHDN and CDR2 FVKESK. V shed 2 bases, J shed 10 bases, and the junction held 4 bases outside the gene matches. The CDR3 runs 14 residues. DNA of the CDR3: TGTGCCAGCAGCCAATCTAGCGGGAGGGTTGCGCAGTATTTT. It yields the protein CASSQSSGRVAQYF. Complete variable domain (other parts from reference TRBV14 and TRBJ2-3): EAGVTQFPSHSVIEKGQTVTLRCDPISGHDNLYWYRRVMGKEIKFLLHFVKESKQDESGMPNNRFLAERTGGTYSTLKVQPAELEDSGVYFCASSQSSGRVAQYFGPGTRLTVL.

This clone was picked up one time. J is TRBJ1-6 and V is TRBV6-5; 7 bases align to TRBD1. The V gene's germline CDR1 is MNHEY and CDR2 SVGAGI. V lost 4 bases to trimming and J lost 12 bases; unmatched junction nucleotides: 9. The CDR3 sequence is 14 residues long. The CDR3 reads CASSLGTDSRPLHF. The CDR3 bases are TGTGCCAGCAGTTTGGGGACAGACTCGAGACCCCTCCACTTT.

The rearrangement links TRBV6-6 to TRBJ2-2; 7 nucleotides agree with TRBD1. With 7 bases clipped from V and 5 bases from J, the junction kept 4 bases outside the gene matches. Germline lookup yields CDR1 MNHNY and CDR2 SVGAGI (reference sequence). The CDR3 has 13 amino acids. The CDR3 region has the DNA TGTGCCAGCAAAACAGGGGCAACCGGGGAGCTGTTTTTT. Its translation: CASKTGATGELFF.

The chain is built from TRBV6-5 and TRBJ2-7, with D tentatively TRBD1 (5 bases). The V end was cut by 7 bases, the J end by 7 bases, with 23 bases between. Germline values: CDR1 MNHEY, CDR2 SVGAGI. The CDR3 length is 15 residues. The CDR3 nucleotides read TGTGCCAGCAAATTGGACACCCATAGCCCCGTGGAGCAGTACGTC. This gives the protein CASKLDTHSPVEQYV.

The J gene is TRBJ1-3, the V gene TRBV4-1, with D perhaps TRBD1 (5 bases). V lost 0 bases and J 2 bases, leaving 11 bases between the germline ends. The CDR3 covers 16 residues. The germline V gene encodes CDR1 MGHRA and CDR2 YSYEKL. This CDR3 reads CASSQEQGVAGNTIYF. Here the CDR3 DNA reads TGCGCCAGCAGCCAAGAACAAGGGGTGGCTGGAAACACCATATATTTT.

The chain is built from TRBV18 and TRBJ2-7, with D possibly being TRBD1 (5 bases). This CDR3 contains 14 residues. V was pared by 2 bases and J by 0 bases, with 8 bases between. Germline V CDR1 and CDR2: KGHSH, LQKENI. CDR3 bases: TGTGCCAGCTCACCATACAGGAACTCCTACGAGCAGTACTTC. Its protein is CASSPYRNSYEQYF.

The V call is TRBV14, the J call TRBJ2-2; D is unclear. The length of the CDR3 is 16 residues. With 2 bases removed from V and 0 bases from J, the gap between germline ends came to 10 bases. Germline CDR1 and CDR2: SGHDN and FVKESK. In nucleotides, the CDR3 is TGTGCCAGCAGCCAAACTGGGCCCACGAACACCGGGGAGCTGTTTTTT. It codes for CASSQTGPTNTGELFF.

V and J are TRBV5-1 and TRBJ2-1, with D possibly being TRBD2 (6 bases). The CDR3 spans 15 residues. Germline values: CDR1 SGHRS, CDR2 YFSETQ. V lost 4 bases and J 0 bases, leaving 11 bases between the germline ends. CDR3: CASSPLGSSYNEQFF. CDR3 nucleotides: TGCGCCAGCAGCCCCCTCGGGAGCTCCTACAATGAGCAGTTCTTC. Variable domain in full (rest from reference TRBV5-1 and TRBJ2-1): KAGVTQTPRYLIKTRGQQVTLSCSPISGHRSVSWYQQTPGQGLQFLFEYFSETQRNKGNFPGRFSGRQFSNSRSEMNVSTLELGDSALYLCASSPLGSSYNEQFFGPGTRLTVL.

This chain links TRBV5-1 with TRBJ1-1; TRBD1 might be the D (5 bases). This CDR3 has 14 amino acids. CDR1 and CDR2 (germline): SGHRS, YFSETQ. Deletions cut 1 base from V and 2 bases from J, with 9 bases between. The CDR3 protein is CASSLTTANTEAFF. The CDR3 DNA follows: TGCGCCAGCAGCTTGACGACAGCTAACACTGAAGCTTTCTTT.

The chain uses TRBV5-1 and TRBJ1-1; no clear D gene. The CDR3 is 12 amino acids. V shed 0 bases and J shed 4 bases, with 4 bases lying between them. Per germline, CDR1 SGHRS and CDR2 YFSETQ. The CDR3 DNA reads as TGCGCCAGCAGCTTGGACTTCACTGAAGCTTTCTTT. It yields the protein CASSLDFTEAFF.

V and J are TRBV5-1 and TRBJ1-1, with 10 bases lining up with TRBD1. The CDR3 has 17 residues. Germline V gives CDR1 SGHRS, CDR2 YFSETQ. Germline trimming cut 7 bases from V and 3 bases from J; bases unmatched to any gene: 15. The CDR3 spells CASVRTGGRHGDTEAFF. Here the CDR3 DNA reads TGCGCCAGCGTTAGGACAGGGGGACGTCATGGGGACACTGAAGCTTTCTTT.

The gene calls are TRBV2 and TRBJ2-1; TRBD2 matches 10 bases. The CDR3 extends over 14 amino acids. The germline V gene encodes CDR1 SNHLY and CDR2 FYNNEI. With V trimmed by 6 bases and J by 9 bases, 8 bases remained unmatched. The CDR3 bases are TGTGCCAGCAGACGAGCGGGAGGGAGGGGTGAGCAGTTCTTC. Residues: CASRRAGGRGEQFF.

This chain uses TRBV6-5 with TRBJ1-1, with 7 positions matching TRBD1. Trimming at V came to 4 bases and at J to 5 bases, leaving 10 bases not matched to a gene. The CDR3 is made up of 15 amino acids. The V gene's germline CDR1 is MNHEY and CDR2 SVGAGI. The CDR3 region is CASSSLEGARTEAFF. The DNA for the CDR3 is TGTGCCAGCAGTTCCCTAGAGGGGGCTCGAACTGAAGCTTTCTTT.

The chain has TRBV6-5 and TRBJ1-5, with D uncertain. Trimming left V 6 bases short and J 2 bases short, with 14 bases between. This CDR3 is 15 amino acids long. Looked up from germline, CDR1 is MNHEY and CDR2 is SVGAGI. The CDR3 reads CASSLGGSGNQPQHF. CDR3 nucleotides: TGTGCCAGCAGCCTCGGAGGGAGCGGCAATCAGCCCCAGCATTTT.

This sequence joins TRBV5-1 and TRBJ1-1, with D maybe TRBD1 (6 bases). V gave up 3 bases and J gave up 8 bases, with 11 bases separating them. The length of the CDR3 is 12 residues. Germline V gene data show CDR1 as SGHRS and CDR2 as YFSETQ. DNA of the CDR3: TGCGCCAGCAGCTCGGACAGTACGGAAGCTTTCTTT. Protein product: CASSSDSTEAFF.

V gene TRBV6-5 combines with J gene TRBJ2-1, with 7 positions matching TRBD1. The germline V gene has CDR1 MNHEY and CDR2 SVGAGI. The CDR3 covers 13 residues. V gave up 6 bases and J gave up 9 bases; unmatched junction bases: 8. The CDR3 coding sequence is TGTGCCAGCAGCCTACAGGGGTGGGGTGAGCAGTTCTTC. It encodes CASSLQGWGEQFF.